The 9 T cell receptor beta chains below were found in one sample sequenced in a study of identical twins. TCRdb analysed the 5' RACE reads with MiXCR anew, one entry per CDR3 protein. The sample records 450,000 or so distinct CDR3 sequences, 20% to 25% being singletons. These data also formed part of another study, on T cells expressing NK-cell markers.

The sample was CD4+ T cells sorted from blood. These receptors came from a woman under 30 in good health.

V usage is TRBV20-1 and J usage is TRBJ2-5, with TRBD2 matching over 12 bases. After removal of 5 bases from V and 4 bases from J, the junction contained 14 bases not matched to a gene. The CDR3 spans 17 residues. CDR1 is DFQATT, CDR2 SNEGSKA, per germline (reference sequence). CDR3 coding DNA: TGCAGTGCTTACCATTCGAAACCGGGACTAGCGGGAGAGACCCAGTACTTC. Translation: CSAYHSKPGLAGETQYF.

The chain links TRBV20-1 to TRBJ2-5, with TRBD2 matching 11 bases. Germline CDR1 is DFQATT and CDR2 is SNEGSKA (reference sequence). This CDR3 is built from 16 residues. Unmatched junction bases numbered 8, after V lost 5 bases and J lost 0 bases. CDR3 region: CSAFTSSGRHQETQYF. The CDR3 DNA is TGCAGTGCTTTCACCTCTAGCGGGAGGCACCAAGAGACCCAGTACTTC.

The gene calls are TRBV5-5 and TRBJ2-7; D unclear. The CDR3 has 12 residues. V shed 1 base and J shed 3 bases, with 5 bases lying between them. Germline CDR1 reads SGHKS; CDR2 reads YYEKEE (reference sequence). The CDR3 here is CASSLFHYEQYF. In DNA form, the CDR3 reads TGTGCCAGCAGCTTGTTTCACTACGAGCAGTACTTC.

The chain combines TRBV9 with TRBJ2-2; either TRBD1 or TRBD2 may supply D (6 bases each). The CDR3 runs to 20 residues. Germline values: CDR1 SGDLS, CDR2 YYNGEE. V was clipped by 4 bases and J by 6 bases, with 31 bases between them. The CDR3 region has the DNA TGTGCCAGCAGCCAAAAAGTGGGACCACAGGTCGGGGGCAGGGCCGGGGAGCTGTTTTTT. Protein: CASSQKVGPQVGGRAGELFF.

V is TRBV9 and J is TRBJ2-3; D is perhaps TRBD2 (6 bases). Trimming cost V 4 bases and J 2 bases, with 17 bases left between them. The germline CDR1 and CDR2 sequences are SGDLS and YYNGEE. This CDR3 region has 16 residues. Written as DNA, the CDR3 is TGTGCCAGCAGCTGGGGACTGCCGTCTGACACAGATACGCAGTATTTT. The encoded protein is CASSWGLPSDTDTQYF.

The V gene is TRBV4-3, the J gene TRBJ2-3, with D possibly matching TRBD1 (6 bases). Germline V gene lookup returns CDR1 LGHNA and CDR2 YSLEER. The CDR3 sequence is 17 residues long. V was pared by 2 bases and J by 0 bases, with 15 bases between. CDR3: CASSQSHWGPSTDTQYF. The CDR3 coding sequence is TGCGCCAGCAGCCAATCGCACTGGGGGCCGAGCACAGATACGCAGTATTTT.

This clonotype was observed a few times. V gene TRBV29-1 combines with J gene TRBJ2-1; no reliable D call. The CDR3 extends over 10 amino acids. Germline values: CDR1 SQVTM, CDR2 ANQGSEA. Trimming left V 7 bases short and J 6 bases short, with 7 bases between. The CDR3 coding sequence is TGCAGCGCCCAATTCAATGAGCAGTTCTTC. Protein sequence: CSAQFNEQFF.

The sample holds a few counts of this clonotype. The CDR3 nucleotides read TGTGCCAGCAGCGCGGGACTAGCGGGGGCCAACACAGATACGCAGTATTTT. It yields the protein CASSAGLAGANTDTQYF. V gene TRBV9 combines with J gene TRBJ2-3; 14 positions match TRBD2. Germline lookup yields CDR1 SGDLS and CDR2 YYNGEE. This CDR3 spans 17 amino acids. Trimming at V came to 3 bases and at J to 2 bases, leaving 5 bases not matched to a gene.

This clonotype was recorded a few times. V gene TRBV19 combines with J gene TRBJ1-5, with D unresolved. The CDR3 spans 14 residues. V was pared by 2 bases and J by 7 bases, with 12 bases between. Germline V gives CDR1 LNHDA, CDR2 SQIVND (reference sequence). The CDR3 nucleotides read TGTGCCAGTAGTATATCAGCTCCATCGCAGCCCCAGCATTTT. It encodes CASSISAPSQPQHF.